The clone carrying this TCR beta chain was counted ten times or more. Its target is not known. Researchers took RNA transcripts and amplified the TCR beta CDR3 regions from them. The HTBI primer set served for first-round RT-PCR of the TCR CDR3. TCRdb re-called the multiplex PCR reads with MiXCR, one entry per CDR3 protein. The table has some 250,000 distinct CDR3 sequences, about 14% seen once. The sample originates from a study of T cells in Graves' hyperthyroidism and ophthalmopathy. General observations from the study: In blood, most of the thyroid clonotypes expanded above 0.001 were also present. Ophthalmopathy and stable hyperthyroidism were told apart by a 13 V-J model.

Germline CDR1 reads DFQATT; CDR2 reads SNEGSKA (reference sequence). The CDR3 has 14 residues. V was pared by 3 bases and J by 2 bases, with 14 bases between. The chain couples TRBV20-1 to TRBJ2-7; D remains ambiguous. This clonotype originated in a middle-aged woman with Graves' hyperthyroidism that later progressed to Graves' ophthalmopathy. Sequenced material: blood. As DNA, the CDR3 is TGCAGTGCTAGGTCTGATTTCTCAACCTACGAGCAGTACTTC. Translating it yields CSARSDFSTYEQYF.